These T cell receptor beta chains were read from a single sample in a study of OX40 agonist ivuxolimab in advanced cancers. Clones were read by immunoSEQ multiplex PCR, and TCRdb kept only the in-frame ones, dropping some. The sample carries under 8,000 clones, roughly 88% recorded once. This material consisted of CD4+ or CD8+ T cells sorted from blood, taken in a trial of the OX40 agonist ivuxolimab. Receptors were obtained from an adult with an advanced solid tumor such as melanoma, head and neck, liver or kidney cancer. The CDR3 runs from the conserved cysteine through the conserved F or W. The order of the fields is clone size, J gene, V gene, D gene, CDR3 length, CDR3 DNA, CDR3 protein. The D gene is left open where the match is weak. Size tells how often a clone was seen (once, few, many) or the class of an expanded clone, and some rows leave it out.

>-|TRBJ2-3|TRBV4-2|TRBD2|18
TGTGCCAGCAGCCAAGATAGAGTAGCGGGGGGGAGCACAGATACGCAGTATTTT
CASSQDRVAGGSTDTQYF
>-|TRBJ2-3|TRBV7-3|-|12
TGTGCCAGCAGTCCAACCACAGATACGCAGTATTTT
CASSPTTDTQYF
>-|TRBJ2-3|TRBV6-6|-|11
TGTGCCAGCAATCGGCAAGATACGCAGTATTTT
CASNRQDTQYF
>-|TRBJ1-1|TRBV18|-|14
TGTGCCAGCTCACCGAGCAATAGAGCGTCTGAAGCTTTCTTT
CASSPSNRASEAFF
>-|TRBJ1-4|TRBV19|-|14
TGTGCCAGCAGGGACCGGTCAACTAATGAAAAACTGTTTTTT
CASRDRSTNEKLFF
>-|TRBJ2-1|TRBV27|TRBD2|15
TGTGCCAGCAGGCCCGGGACTAGCGGCCTCAATGAGCAGTTCTTC
CASRPGTSGLNEQFF
>-|TRBJ1-5|TRBV18|-|13
TGTGCCAGCTCACCGGAGGGGGATCAGCCCCAGCATTTT
CASSPEGDQPQHF
>-|TRBJ2-1|TRBV7-6|TRBD2|17
TGTGCCAGCAGCGCCCCGCCTAGCGGGGGGCCCTACAATGAGCAGTTCTTC
CASSAPPSGGPYNEQFF
>-|TRBJ2-2|TRBV2|-|13
TGTGCCAGCAGTGAACAGTCCACCGGGGAGCTGTTTTTT
CASSEQSTGELFF
>-|TRBJ1-5|TRBV19|-|17
TGTGCCAGTAGTATTTATCAAGGGGGATCTAGCAATCAGCCCCAGCATTTT
CASSIYQGGSSNQPQHF
>-|TRBJ1-3|TRBV7-9|-|15
TGTGCCAGCAGGCCTAAACAGAGATTTGGAAACACCATATATTTT
CASRPKQRFGNTIYF
>-|TRBJ2-1|TRBV6-1|TRBD2|15
TGTGCCAGCAAGTCTAGCGGGTACTCCTACAATGAGCAGTTCTTC
CASKSSGYSYNEQFF
>once|TRBJ2-5|TRBV28|TRBD2|14
TGTGCCAGCAGTTTGACTAGCGGGAGGGGGGAGCAGTACTTC
CASSLTSGRGEQYF
>-|TRBJ2-4|TRBV7-2|TRBD2|15
TGTGCCAGCAGCTTAGAGGTTAGCGGGAGCAACATTCAGTACTTC
CASSLEVSGSNIQYF
>once|TRBJ1-5|TRBV7-8|-|17
TGTGCCAGCAGCTTCTCTAGCCCCACAGGTAGCAATCAGCCCCAGCATTTT
CASSFSSPTGSNQPQHF
>once|TRBJ2-2|TRBV7-2|TRBD2|17
TGTGCCAGCAGCCCGACTAGCGGGGGGGTGAACTCCGGGGAGCTGTTTTTT
CASSPTSGGVNSGELFF
>-|TRBJ2-5|TRBV25-1|-|14
TGTGCCAGCAGTGCTTCAAGGAGGCAAGAGACCCAGTACTTC
CASSASRRQETQYF
>-|TRBJ1-4|TRBV7-2|TRBD1|15
TGTGCCAGCAGCTTAGGGGACAGGGATAATGAAAAACTGTTTTTT
CASSLGDRDNEKLFF
>-|TRBJ2-1|TRBV6-5|-|15
TGTGCCAGCAGTTATAACGACTTACCGGGGGATGAGCAGTTCTTC
CASSYNDLPGDEQFF
>-|TRBJ2-2|TRBV5-1|TRBD1|15
TGCGCCAGCTCCTGGGACAGCACGAACACCGGGGAGCTGTTTTTT
CASSWDSTNTGELFF
>-|TRBJ1-1|TRBV19|-|13
TGTGCCAGTAGTAATACCGCCGACACTGAAGCTTTCTTT
CASSNTADTEAFF
>-|TRBJ2-7|TRBV9|-|14
TGTGCCAGCAGCGTAGGGGAAGGACCCTACGAGCAGTACTTC
CASSVGEGPYEQYF
>once|TRBJ2-5|TRBV9|TRBD2|15
TGTGCCAGCACCATAGCGGGAGGGCCGTCTGAGACCCAGTACTTC
CASTIAGGPSETQYF
>-|TRBJ2-7|TRBV7-9|-|12
TGTGCCAGCAGCTCGGGTTGGAGCGAGCAGTACTTC
CASSSGWSEQYF
>-|TRBJ2-7|TRBV21-1|-|18
TGTGCCAGCAGCAAAGGGGTAGATCCGGAACTCGGGTCCTACGAGCAGTACTTC
CASSKGVDPELGSYEQYF